Listed here are 14 T cell receptor beta chains from one sample, sequenced in a study of blood T cell repertoires in COVID-19. Clones were read by immunoSEQ multiplex PCR, and TCRdb kept only the in-frame ones, dropping some. The sample has 80,000 or so clones, 86% seen once; the top ten hold about a sixth. The sequencing input was peripheral blood. The receptors derive from a human donor in a cohort sampled during active COVID-19.

This clone has just one count. The genes are TRBV5-1 and TRBJ1-2; TRBD1 aligns across 8 bases. Germline-derived CDR1 and CDR2 are SGHRS and YFSETQ. Unmatched junction bases numbered 12, after V lost 0 bases and J lost 2 bases. The CDR3 extends over 18 amino acids. The CDR3 is CASSLGPYRGVKNYGYTF. The CDR3 bases are TGCGCCAGCAGCTTGGGACCTTACAGGGGGGTGAAAAACTATGGCTACACCTTC.

To note about this clone: One junction end disagrees with the germline gene, perhaps due to a read error. The chain uses TRBV4-3 and TRBJ1-4; D not certain. Germline V gives CDR1 LGHNA, CDR2 YSLEER. The CDR3 has 14 amino acids. This CDR3 reads CASSQDSVPGPGVF. For the CDR3, the DNA is TGCGCCAGCAGCCAAGACTCTGTACCGGGTCCCGGGGTTTTT.

The rearrangement uses TRBV3-1 (or the pseudogene TRBV3-2) and TRBJ2-1, with 15 nucleotides matching TRBD2. Germline loops: CDR1 LGHDT, CDR2 YNNKEL (reference sequence). With V trimmed by 2 bases and J by 0 bases, 8 bases remained unmatched. This CDR3 has 20 amino acids. The CDR3 region has the DNA TGTGCCAGCAGCCAACCCGGGACTAGCGGGGGGCAGAGCTCCTACAATGAGCAGTTCTTC. Amino acid sequence: CASSQPGTSGGQSSYNEQFF.

The chain combines TRBV11-2 with TRBJ2-1; 10 bases map to TRBD1. The CDR3 length is 12 residues. With 3 bases clipped from V and 13 bases from J, the junction kept 3 bases outside the gene matches. Germline V gene sequence: CDR1 SGHAT, CDR2 FQNNGV. CDR3 nucleotides: TGTGCCAGCAGCTTCGGGACAGGGGACCAGTTCTTC. It codes for CASSFGTGDQFF.

There are a few counts of this clone. This sequence joins TRBV27 and TRBJ1-2, with 7 positions matching TRBD1. The CDR3 has 14 amino acids. Germline CDR1 and CDR2: MNHEY and SMNVEV (reference sequence). Trimming cost V 6 bases and J 4 bases; bases outside gene matches: 8. The CDR3 sequence is CASRRQGLAYGYTF. In DNA, the CDR3 is TGTGCCAGCAGGCGACAGGGTCTTGCCTATGGCTACACCTTC.

The rearrangement uses TRBV14 and TRBJ1-1; D not certain. Deletions cut 3 bases from V and 1 base from J, with 15 bases between. The CDR3 length is 16 residues. Germline loops: CDR1 SGHDN, CDR2 FVKESK. CDR3 sequence: CASSQWSSLGNTEAFF. CDR3 sequence (DNA): TGTGCCAGCAGCCAGTGGTCATCGCTAGGGAACACTGAAGCTTTCTTT.

The chain combines TRBV14 with TRBJ1-1; 7 bases fit TRBD1. Germline V gene sequence: CDR1 SGHDN, CDR2 FVKESK. The CDR3 consists of 15 residues. V shed 1 base, J shed 6 bases, and the junction held 8 bases outside the gene matches. CDR3 amino acids: CASSQVTKQGSEAFF. CDR3 sequence (DNA): TGTGCCAGCAGCCAAGTAACGAAACAGGGGTCTGAAGCTTTCTTT.

The V gene is TRBV9, the J gene TRBJ2-2; no reliable D call. The CDR3 is 14 residues long. Germline values: CDR1 SGDLS, CDR2 YYNGEE. V was shortened by 5 bases and J by 4 bases, with 12 bases between the two germline ends. CDR3 in DNA: TGTGCCAGCAGGAGAGCCGGCGGCACCGGGGAGCTGTTTTTT. Protein product: CASRRAGGTGELFF.

This CDR3 is CASSQGGQGDTDTQYF. CDR3 DNA sequence: TGTGCCAGCAGCCAAGGGGGACAGGGGGACACAGATACGCAGTATTTT. This sequence joins TRBV4-2 and TRBJ2-3; 11 bases line up with TRBD1. The germline V gene encodes CDR1 LGHNA and CDR2 YNFKEQ. Trimming removed 1 base from V and 2 bases from J; junction bases left unmatched: 2. The CDR3 covers 16 residues.

The V and J genes are TRBV30 and TRBJ1-4; no clear D gene. The CDR3 is 15 residues long. V was cut by 0 bases and J by 2 bases, with 10 bases left in between. The germline V gene encodes CDR1 GTSNPN and CDR2 SVGIG (reference sequence). CDR3 protein: CAWSVVGWTNEKLFF. CDR3 DNA: TGTGCCTGGAGTGTAGTGGGCTGGACTAATGAAAAACTGTTTTTT.

The chain links TRBV6-2 or TRBV6-3 to TRBJ2-5; TRBD2 is a possible D gene (7 bases). From germline, CDR1 is MNHEY and CDR2 SVGEGT. The CDR3 is made up of 13 amino acids. V was pared by 4 bases and J by 5 bases, with 11 bases between. The chain's CDR3 is CASSWGGPETQYF. For the CDR3, the DNA is TGTGCCAGCAGTTGGGGGGGCCCCGAGACCCAGTACTTC.

The chain is built from TRBV6-5 and TRBJ1-5, with 8 bases matching TRBD1. The CDR3 has 15 amino acids. The junction had 10 bases not matched to a gene; V was cut back by 6 bases and J by 6 bases. Germline V CDR1 and CDR2: MNHEY, SVGAGI. This chain's CDR3 is CASSYSRGLGQPQHF. CDR3 bases: TGTGCCAGCAGCTATTCCAGGGGGCTTGGTCAGCCCCAGCATTTT.

The rearrangement joins TRBV7-3 to TRBJ2-7, with D possibly TRBD2 on 5 matching bases. Germline V CDR1 and CDR2: SGHTA, FQGTGA. The ends were cut back, 0 bases at V and 3 bases at J, with 6 bases in the middle. CDR3 size: 13 residues. Here the CDR3 reads CASSLTRDYEQYF. The CDR3, as DNA: TGTGCCAGCAGCTTAACCCGGGACTACGAGCAGTACTTC. Using reference TRBV7-3 and TRBJ2-7 for the parts outside the CDR3, the full variable domain is GAGVSQTPSNKVTEKGKYVELRCDPISGHTALYWYRQSLGQGPEFLIYFQGTGAADDSGLPNDRFFAVRPEGSVSTLKIQRTERGDSAVYLCASSLTRDYEQYFGPGTRLTVT.

This chain joins TRBV6-2 or TRBV6-3 and TRBJ2-7; D is ambiguous. V gave up 2 bases and J gave up 7 bases, with 12 bases separating them. Germline V gene data show CDR1 as MNHEY and CDR2 as SVGEGT. The CDR3 is 13 amino acids. CDR3 nucleotides: TGTGCCAGCAGTTACCCGCATTCCGGGGAGCAGTACTTC. This translates into CASSYPHSGEQYF.